The entry below describes one TCR beta chain. The target of this receptor is not known. No much larger clone is present one base from it, and per-base qualities are unavailable. Each collaborating institution followed its own protocols to collect whole blood in K2EDTA tubes. Collaborator samples were shipped for TCRbeta analysis as frozen whole blood, isolated PBMCs, or DNA extracted from either sample type. The record originates from a study of blood T cell repertoires in COVID-19 (dated by TCRdb to the early 2020s). The study in broad terms: Samples covering the acute and convalescent phases of COVID-19 were provided by collaborators in the United States, Italy and Spain. The prospective study material was composed of cDNA or gDNA derived from T cells, B-cell-depleted T cells, or PBMCs. Subjects who had been exposed to COVID-19, were actively infected with it, or had recovered from it provided the deeply sampled blood TCRbeta repertoires that made up the dataset. A freely available public database, intended as a resource for researchers studying the immune response to SARS-CoV-2, is where the repertoires were released. Samples were obtained from the ongoing ImmuneRACE study (first 160 participants) and from 1,200 or so subjects provided by 6 global collaborators. A de-identified subject ID, COVID-19 status, age in years and sex were almost always included in the sample metadata. Where HLA class I and class II types were available, the types were taken from metadata supplied by the sample provider, not from assay-based typing.

Paper-wide results and their limitations: How much clinical and demographic metadata was included differed by source and by participant, and the metadata was provided uncurated.

Including cysteine and phenylalanine, the CDR3 has 14 amino acids. Only the CDR3 part of the read is kept: 42 bases, read in frame from the first base. CDR1 and CDR2 are read off the germline V gene as SGHAT and FQNNGV. The V and J ends are trimmed by 5 bases and 7 bases, leaving 12 bases between them. The immunoSEQ Assay, a bias-controlled multiplex PCR, was used to amplify TCRbeta CDR3 regions from genomic DNA. The study's processing was this. Within the assay, amplification of reference gene primers was used to estimate how many nucleated cells each sample contained. To quantify the absolute abundance of each unique TCRbeta CDR3 rearrangement, sequence reads were collapsed and filtered. For each sample, productive Simpson clonality was calculated as the square root of Simpson's diversity index across productive rearrangements. TCRdb provides this immuneACCESS table in a form limited to in-frame rearrangements. Some clones are lacking; in checked studies, under half of them reflect an unresolved V gene, and why the rest are absent is not known. Clone size and the V and J calls come from that table; the DNA yielded D and trimming. The sample table holds 200,000 to 300,000 clones, of which 75% to 90% were seen once. The ten top clones hold over 3.5% of the sample.

Sample: peripheral blood. This chain is built from TRBV11-2 and TRBJ1-6; too little of a D gene remains to name it. The sequence was obtained from a woman aged 40 to 55 with acute or convalescent COVID-19. The DNA sequence follows: TGTGCCAGCAGCCAGGCGGGGAACAATTCACCCCTCCACTTT. The encoded protein is CASSQAGNNSPLHF.